The 19 T cell receptor beta chains given below trace back to one sample, sequenced in a study of Graves' ophthalmopathy and Graves' hyperthyroidism. Beta-chain TCR CDR3 regions were amplified from RNA transcripts. RT-PCR with HTBI primers came first, then second-round multiplex PCR. TCRdb fed the multiplex PCR reads into MiXCR, producing one record per CDR3 protein. Among 600,000 to 650,000 distinct CDR3 sequences listed, 22% were seen once. Specimen: peripheral blood. The origin of the receptors is a woman aged 18 to 35 with stable Graves' hyperthyroidism. Some clones in this sample may be carry-over from other donors' samples.

V is TRBV15 and J is TRBJ2-7; D could derive from TRBD1 or TRBD2 (5 bases each). The CDR3 has 16 amino acids. Trimming shortened V by 5 bases and J by 2 bases, and 19 bases separated the two germline ends. CDR1 LNHNV and CDR2 YYDKDF come from the germline V gene (reference sequence). In DNA, the CDR3 is TGTGCCACCAGCTCACCCCCAGGGAGCACTACCTACGAGCAGTACTTC. Its translation is CATSSPPGSTTYEQYF.

This clonotype occurred many times. The gene calls are TRBV12-3 or TRBV12-4 and TRBJ1-2, with 7 bases fitting TRBD1. The V segment lost 5 bases and the J segment 3 bases; nucleotides outside the gene matches: 12. The CDR3 is made up of 16 amino acids. CDR3 nucleotide sequence: TGTGCCAGCAGTAGACAGGGTCCTATCCCTTACTATGGCTACACCTTC. Translating gives CASSRQGPIPYYGYTF.

In its sample, this clonotype was seen many times. The chain combines TRBV4-2 with TRBJ2-2, with 9 bases identical to TRBD1. V lost 4 bases to trimming and J lost 1 base; unmatched junction nucleotides: 22. This CDR3 is built from 22 residues. Germline V gene sequence: CDR1 LGHNA, CDR2 YNFKEQ. The CDR3 coding sequence is TGTGCCAGCAGCCGAGCGTGGGGACAGGGTAATGCTCTCCACAGGAACACCGGGGAGCTGTTTTTT. It is translated as CASSRAWGQGNALHRNTGELFF.

The chain employs TRBV7-8 and TRBJ2-7; D remains unclear. CDR1 and CDR2 (germline): SGHVS, FQNEAQ. The CDR3 loop spans 13 amino acids. The ends were cut back, 4 bases at V and 1 base at J, with 8 bases in the middle. CDR3 region: CASSSQRSYEQYF. The CDR3 region has the DNA TGTGCCAGCAGCTCACAGAGGTCCTACGAGCAGTACTTC.

At least ten counts were recorded for this clonotype. The V and J genes are TRBV18 and TRBJ2-7; D is unresolved. The CDR3 has 13 residues. Looked up from germline, CDR1 is KGHSH and CDR2 is LQKENI. The V and J ends lost 8 bases and 3 bases respectively, with 14 bases between them. The CDR3 DNA is TGTGCCAGCAGCCCCGGACGGAACTACGAGCAGTACTTC. The encoded protein is CASSPGRNYEQYF. Complete variable domain (other parts from reference TRBV18 and TRBJ2-7): NAGVMQNPRHLVRRRGQEARLRCSPMKGHSHVYWYRQLPEEGLKFMVYLQKENIIDESGMPKERFSAEFPKEGPSILRIQQVVRGDSAAYFCASSPGRNYEQYFGPGTRLTVT.

This clonotype was seen ten or more times. This sequence joins TRBV10-1 and TRBJ1-1; D is unresolved. The germline gives CDR1 WNHNN, CDR2 SYGVQD (reference sequence). V gave up 2 bases and J gave up 3 bases, with 7 bases separating them. This CDR3 spans 13 amino acids. CDR3 residues: CASSERRDTEAFF. The CDR3 region has the DNA TGCGCCAGCAGTGAGAGGAGAGACACTGAAGCTTTCTTT.

At least ten counts were recorded for this clonotype. At one end, the junction sequence differs from germline, possibly due to a read error. J is TRBJ2-4 and V is TRBV12-3 or TRBV12-4; D is undetermined. The CDR3 extends over 15 amino acids. The CDR3 spells CASSFSVEVKNIKYF. DNA of the CDR3: TGTGCCAGCAGTTTTTCCGTAGAAGTCAAAAACATTAAGTACTTC.

The table lists this clonotype with a few counts. This chain joins TRBV6-1 and TRBJ2-7; D unclear. Trimming cost V 10 bases and J 3 bases, with 10 bases left between them. The germline CDR1 and CDR2 sequences are MNHNS and SASEGT. The CDR3 has 11 amino acids. The CDR3 sequence: CATRLNYEQYF. CDR3 bases: TGTGCCACCCGTCTGAACTACGAGCAGTACTTC.

The chain joins TRBV30 to TRBJ1-3; possible D gene TRBD1, 5 bases. Germline-derived CDR1 and CDR2 are GTSNPN and SVGIG (reference sequence). The CDR3 consists of 12 residues. V was trimmed by 6 bases and J by 1 base, leaving 7 bases between them. In DNA, the CDR3 is TGTGCCTGCAGGGAATCTGGAAACACCATATATTTT. Protein: CACRESGNTIYF.

The sample holds a few counts of this clonotype. The chain couples TRBV6-5 to TRBJ1-3; possible D gene TRBD1, 6 bases. The V end was cut by 2 bases, the J end by 4 bases, with 12 bases between. Germline V CDR1 and CDR2: MNHEY, SVGAGI. The CDR3 sequence is 15 residues long. The CDR3 region has the DNA TGTGCCAGCAGTTACAATCGGGGGCTCGGAAACACCATATATTTT. It is translated as CASSYNRGLGNTIYF.

The chain joins TRBV2 to TRBJ2-7, with 8 bases lining up with TRBD1. Unmatched junction bases numbered 4, after V lost 6 bases and J lost 0 bases. Looked up from germline, CDR1 is SNHLY and CDR2 is FYNNEI. The CDR3 contains 14 residues. The CDR3 bases are TGTGCCAGCAGCCACGACAGGGGCTCCTACGAGCAGTACTTC. Protein: CASSHDRGSYEQYF.

This clonotype was observed at least ten times. This rearrangement joins TRBV12-3 or TRBV12-4 to TRBJ1-2; tentatively, D is TRBD1 (6 bases). Trimming left V 4 bases short and J 6 bases short, with 15 bases between. The CDR3 covers 14 residues. The CDR3 spells CASSWQGGGDGYTF. Here the CDR3 DNA reads TGTGCCAGCAGTTGGCAAGGGGGGGGAGATGGCTACACCTTC.

CDR3 region: CASTPGRGVFQPQHF. The CDR3 nucleotides are TGTGCCAGCACCCCGGGGAGGGGAGTATTTCAGCCCCAGCATTTT. This rearrangement joins TRBV6-1 to TRBJ1-5, with a possible D match to TRBD1 (5 bases). Germline CDR1 is MNHNS and CDR2 is SASEGT. The CDR3 has 15 residues. The V end was cut by 7 bases, the J end by 6 bases, with 19 bases between.

The sample holds many counts of this clonotype. This chain joins TRBV5-1 and TRBJ1-1; 10 nucleotides line up with TRBD1. The CDR3 consists of 16 residues. V lost 4 bases, J lost 0 bases, and 6 bases stayed unmatched. Looked up from germline, CDR1 is SGHRS and CDR2 is YFSETQ. The chain's CDR3 is CASSPRQGAMNTEAFF. The DNA for the CDR3 is TGCGCCAGCAGCCCTAGACAGGGGGCGATGAACACTGAAGCTTTCTTT.

This clonotype was seen a few times. The V call is TRBV19, the J call TRBJ2-7, with unresolved D. The CDR3 spans 13 residues. From germline, CDR1 is LNHDA and CDR2 SQIVND (reference sequence). Trimming stripped 1 base from V and 2 bases from J, with 6 bases between. The CDR3: CASSIGHPYEQYF. The CDR3 DNA reads TGTGCCAGTAGTATAGGGCACCCCTACGAGCAGTACTTC.

This clonotype was counted many times. The chain has TRBV9 and TRBJ2-5; TRBD2 matches at 12 bases. The CDR3 is 16 residues long. Germline loops: CDR1 SGDLS, CDR2 YYNGEE. V was pared by 0 bases and J by 2 bases, with 2 bases of the junction left unmatched. CDR3 sequence (DNA): TGTGCCAGCAGCGTAGGAGGACTAGCGGGGCAAGAGACCCAGTACTTC. It encodes CASSVGGLAGQETQYF. The complete variable domain, with remaining parts taken from reference TRBV9 and TRBJ2-5, reads DSGVTQTPKHLITATGQRVTLRCSPRSGDLSVYWYQQSLDQGLQFLIQYYNGEERAKGNILERFSAQQFPDLHSELNLSSLELGDSALYFCASSVGGLAGQETQYFGPGTRLLVL.

At least ten counts were recorded for this clonotype. V gene TRBV6-5 combines with J gene TRBJ2-7; perhaps TRBD2 as D (7 bases). In germline, CDR1 is MNHEY, CDR2 SVGAGI. V gave up 2 bases and J gave up 5 bases, with 19 bases separating them. The CDR3 is 16 amino acids. This CDR3 reads CASSYRRGGGGDEQYF. The DNA of the CDR3 is TGTGCCAGCAGTTACCGTAGAGGAGGGGGGGGAGACGAGCAGTACTTC.

This clonotype was recorded at least ten times. The rearrangement joins TRBV20-1 to TRBJ2-5; a possible D gene is TRBD1 (8 bases). Trimming pared 2 bases from V and 13 bases from J, leaving 11 bases between. This CDR3 comprises 10 residues. Germline assignment: CDR1 DFQATT and CDR2 SNEGSKA (reference sequence). CDR3 loop: CSARYRGGYF. The CDR3 DNA follows: TGCAGTGCTAGATACAGGGGGGGGTACTTC.

This clonotype was detected many times. The chain couples TRBV12-3 or TRBV12-4 to TRBJ2-2; tentatively, D is TRBD1 (5 bases). The CDR3 contains 15 residues. Trimming took off 5 bases at V and 0 bases at J, with 10 bases between the two ends. CDR3: CASSLRQTNTGELFF. CDR3 sequence (DNA): TGTGCCAGCAGTCTCCGACAGACGAACACCGGGGAGCTGTTTTTT.